This is a list of T cell receptor beta chains from one sample in a study of T cell changes during pregnancy in multiple sclerosis. Here immunoSEQ multiplex PCR was the method, and the copy in TCRdb shows in-frame clones only, minus some. Found here are about 100,000 clones, 75% to 95% of them singletons; the top ten hold 2.5% to 3.5%. The material was peripheral blood, obtained in the second trimester of pregnancy. The receptors stem from a female donor with multiple sclerosis, enrolled in a pregnancy study. Both conserved end residues are part of each CDR3. A D gene is named only where the DNA matches it firmly. Some rows have no size entry. The others give once, few or many, or a class for an expanded clone.

cdr3_aa: CASSRSNSNQPQHF; cdr3_nt: TGTGCCAGCAGTAGGAGCAATAGCAATCAGCCCCAGCATTTT; d_call: -; v_call: TRBV27; j_call: TRBJ1-5; clone_size: -
cdr3_aa: CATLRAGTYNEQFF; cdr3_nt: TGTGCCACCCTCCGAGCGGGAACCTACAATGAGCAGTTCTTC; d_call: TRBD2; v_call: TRBV28; j_call: TRBJ2-1; clone_size: -
cdr3_aa: CASSLDYNPDEQYF; cdr3_nt: TGCGCCAGCAGCTTGGATTACAACCCCGACGAGCAGTACTTC; d_call: -; v_call: TRBV5-1; j_call: TRBJ2-7; clone_size: -
cdr3_aa: CASSQDRGLDTEAFF; cdr3_nt: TGTGCCAGCAGCCAAGACAGGGGGCTTGACACTGAAGCTTTCTTT; d_call: TRBD1; v_call: TRBV4-2; j_call: TRBJ1-1; clone_size: -
cdr3_aa: CAWSVAITGNTIYF; cdr3_nt: TGTGCCTGGAGTGTAGCTATCACTGGAAACACCATATATTTT; d_call: -; v_call: TRBV30; j_call: TRBJ1-3; clone_size: once
cdr3_aa: CASSLRPGLEGNEQFF; cdr3_nt: TGTGCCAGCAGCTTGAGGCCGGGACTAGAGGGCAATGAGCAGTTCTTC; d_call: TRBD2; v_call: TRBV5-4; j_call: TRBJ2-1; clone_size: -
cdr3_aa: CASSLTWGSSTDTQYF; cdr3_nt: TGTGCCAGTAGTCTCACTTGGGGCTCAAGCACAGATACGCAGTATTTT; d_call: -; v_call: TRBV19; j_call: TRBJ2-3; clone_size: -
cdr3_aa: CASSVGGVYEQYF; cdr3_nt: TGTGCCAGCAGCGTGGGGGGAGTCTACGAGCAGTACTTC; d_call: -; v_call: TRBV5-4; j_call: TRBJ2-7; clone_size: -
cdr3_aa: CASSQEGVGREKLFF; cdr3_nt: TGCGCCAGCAGCCAAGAAGGGGTCGGGCGTGAAAAACTGTTTTTT; d_call: -; v_call: TRBV4-1; j_call: TRBJ1-4; clone_size: once
cdr3_aa: CASSILGQGARNTIYF; cdr3_nt: TGTGCCAGTAGTATTCTCGGACAGGGGGCAAGAAACACCATATATTTT; d_call: TRBD1; v_call: TRBV19; j_call: TRBJ1-3; clone_size: once
cdr3_aa: CASSPTGVDTQYF; cdr3_nt: TGTGCCAGCAGCCCTACAGGGGTAGATACGCAGTATTTT; d_call: TRBD1; v_call: TRBV5-6; j_call: TRBJ2-3; clone_size: -
cdr3_aa: CSAQGRVREKLFF; cdr3_nt: TGCAGCGCCCAGGGCAGGGTGCGTGAAAAACTGTTTTTT; d_call: -; v_call: TRBV29-1; j_call: TRBJ1-4; clone_size: -
cdr3_aa: CASSTAAGCFSTDTQYF; cdr3_nt: TGTGCCAGCAGTACCGCAGCGGGATGTTTTAGCACAGATACGCAGTATTTT; d_call: TRBD2; v_call: TRBV5-7; j_call: TRBJ2-3; clone_size: -
cdr3_aa: CASSYSTSFQETQYF; cdr3_nt: TGTGCCAGCAGTTACTCGACTAGTTTTCAAGAGACCCAGTACTTC; d_call: -; v_call: TRBV6-6; j_call: TRBJ2-5; clone_size: -
cdr3_aa: CASSAGYNSPLHF; cdr3_nt: TGTGCCAGCAGTGCGGGGTACAATTCACCCCTCCACTTT; d_call: -; v_call: TRBV27; j_call: TRBJ1-6; clone_size: once
cdr3_aa: CASSQGQQSFETQYF; cdr3_nt: TGCGCCAGCAGCCAAGGACAGCAGTCCTTTGAGACCCAGTACTTC; d_call: -; v_call: TRBV4-1; j_call: TRBJ2-5; clone_size: -
cdr3_aa: CASSFGQGNTEAFF; cdr3_nt: TGTGCCAGCAGCTTCGGACAGGGGAATACTGAAGCTTTCTTT; d_call: TRBD1; v_call: TRBV7-2; j_call: TRBJ1-1; clone_size: -
cdr3_aa: CASTLSGNTIYF; cdr3_nt: TGTGCCAGCACTCTCAGTGGAAACACCATATATTTT; d_call: -; v_call: TRBV9; j_call: TRBJ1-3; clone_size: once